This is a list of T cell receptor beta chains from one sample in a study of blood T cell repertoires in COVID-19. Profiled with immunoSEQ multiplex PCR; TCRdb holds only in-frame clones, not every one. Here the sample spans fewer than 90,000 clones, more than 80% being singletons. The sample comprised peripheral blood. The receptor set was obtained from a man aged 25-45 years with acute or convalescent COVID-19. The CDR3 runs from the conserved cysteine through the conserved F or W. A D gene is named only where the DNA matches it firmly. Clone size is stated in some rows and not others, as once, few, many or a class when expanded.

DNA,CDR3,V,size,D,J
TGTGCCAGAAGCTTGGCCGGGACAGGGGGCGCAGAGACCCAGTACTTC,CARSLAGTGGAETQYF,TRBV5-3,-,TRBD1,TRBJ2-5
TGTGCCAGCACCTTTGGGGGCGTCCGGGGTCGGAACACTGAAGCTTTCTTT,CASTFGGVRGRNTEAFF,TRBV11-2,-,-,TRBJ1-1
TGCAGCGTTGAAGATTATGACTCGTCAAACACCATATATTTT,CSVEDYDSSNTIYF,TRBV29-1,-,-,TRBJ1-3
TGTGCCACCAGTGATACCCGGAGCTCCTACAATGAGCAGTTCTTC,CATSDTRSSYNEQFF,TRBV24-1,-,-,TRBJ2-1
TGTGCCAGCAGTGCTAGCGGGACAGATACGCAGTATTTT,CASSASGTDTQYF,TRBV6-4,few,TRBD2,TRBJ2-3
TGTGCCAGCAGCATACCAGGGAAAGAGACCCAGTACTTC,CASSIPGKETQYF,TRBV21-1,-,-,TRBJ2-5
TGTGCCAGTAGTATAGAGGCGGGGCTAGGATCCTACGAGCAGTACTTC,CASSIEAGLGSYEQYF,TRBV19,-,-,TRBJ2-7
TGCGCCAGCAGCCAAGATTTGGCGCAGGGTTTTGAAAAACTGTTTTTT,CASSQDLAQGFEKLFF,TRBV4-3,few,-,TRBJ1-4
TGTGCCATACAAACCCTAGCGGGCCCTTACAATGAGCAGTTCTTC,CAIQTLAGPYNEQFF,TRBV28,-,TRBD2,TRBJ2-1
TGCAGCGTTGAAGATATGACAGCCTATGGCTACACCTTC,CSVEDMTAYGYTF,TRBV29-1,-,-,TRBJ1-2
TGCAGTGCTAGTGCCCCGGGACAGGGGGCCGGGGAGCAGTACTTC,CSASAPGQGAGEQYF,TRBV20-1,-,TRBD1,TRBJ2-7
TGTGCCAGCAGCTTAGTTAGCGGGATCGATACGCAGTATTTT,CASSLVSGIDTQYF,TRBV7-9,-,TRBD2,TRBJ2-3
TGTGCCAGCAGCTTAGACCGGGACAGACATCAGCCCCAGCATTTT,CASSLDRDRHQPQHF,TRBV7-2,-,TRBD1,TRBJ1-5
TGTGCCAGCGGATTGACGGGGAACACTGAAGCTTTCTTT,CASGLTGNTEAFF,TRBV11-1,-,-,TRBJ1-1
TGTGCCAGCAGATTCGGACAGGGCGGCGGGGAGCTGTTTTTT,CASRFGQGGGELFF,TRBV7-9,-,TRBD1,TRBJ2-2
TGTGCCAGCAGCTTGTACTCCAACTACGAGCAGTACTTC,CASSLYSNYEQYF,TRBV5-6,-,-,TRBJ2-7
TGCGCCAGCACACGTACCTGGGGGCAGACGGGCTACACCTTC,CASTRTWGQTGYTF,TRBV4-1,-,-,TRBJ1-2
TGTGCCAGCGGACCGACTAGCGGTTTTTACAATGAGCAGTTCTTC,CASGPTSGFYNEQFF,TRBV28,-,TRBD2,TRBJ2-1
TGTGCCAGCAGTTTTGTCAGAGGCACTGAAGCTTTCTTT,CASSFVRGTEAFF,TRBV12-3/TRBV12-4,-,-,TRBJ1-1
TGTGCCAGCAGCCCGATAGGGGGGGTCGAGACCCAGTACTTC,CASSPIGGVETQYF,TRBV7-2,-,-,TRBJ2-5
TGTGCCAGCAAGGATACAGGGGCGAACATTCAGTACTTC,CASKDTGANIQYF,TRBV27,-,TRBD1,TRBJ2-4
TGTGCCAGCAGCTTAGTGGCTGGCCTGAATTCACCCCTCCACTTT,CASSLVAGLNSPLHF,TRBV7-9,-,-,TRBJ1-6
TGCGCCAGCAGCTTGGTAGCTAGTGGCGAGCAGTTCTTC,CASSLVASGEQFF,TRBV5-1,once,-,TRBJ2-1
TGTGCCAGCAGCTTGGGGACTAGCGTGGGGACCCAGTACTTC,CASSLGTSVGTQYF,TRBV5-6,-,TRBD2,TRBJ2-5
TGTGCCAGCAGGCTACTAGCCGGGGAGCTGTTTTTT,CASRLLAGELFF,TRBV27,-,-,TRBJ2-2
TGCAGTGCTAGAGACAGTACCACACCGTTCTTC,CSARDSTTPFF,TRBV20-1,-,-,TRBJ2-1